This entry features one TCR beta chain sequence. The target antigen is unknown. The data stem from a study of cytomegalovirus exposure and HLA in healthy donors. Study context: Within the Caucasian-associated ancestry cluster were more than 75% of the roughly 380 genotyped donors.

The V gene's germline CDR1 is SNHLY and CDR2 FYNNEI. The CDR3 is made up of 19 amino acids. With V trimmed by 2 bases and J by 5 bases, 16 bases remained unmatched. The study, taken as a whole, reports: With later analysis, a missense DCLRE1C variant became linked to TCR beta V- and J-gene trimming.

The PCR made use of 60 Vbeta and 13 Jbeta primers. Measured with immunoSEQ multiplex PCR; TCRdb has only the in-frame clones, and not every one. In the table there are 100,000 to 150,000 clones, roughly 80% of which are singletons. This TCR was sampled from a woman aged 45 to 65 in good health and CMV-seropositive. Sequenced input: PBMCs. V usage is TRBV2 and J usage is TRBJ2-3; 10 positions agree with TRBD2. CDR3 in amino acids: CASSETAEREGLRGDTQYF. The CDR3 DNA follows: TGTGCCAGCAGTGAAACCGCGGAGCGGGAGGGCCTGCGGGGAGATACGCAGTATTTT. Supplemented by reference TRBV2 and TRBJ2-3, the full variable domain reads EPEVTQTPSHQVTQMGQEVILRCVPISNHLYFYWYRQILGQKVEFLVSFYNNEISEKSEIFDDQFSVERPDGSNFTLKIRSTKLEDSAMYFCASSETAEREGLRGDTQYFGPGTRLTVL.